This T cell receptor (beta chain) was sequenced for a study of vaccination effects on CD4 cells after COVID-19. Whole-study context: Participants got two doses of BNT162b2 or mRNA-1273 vaccine. Study outcomes and limitations: Clones arising from infection and from vaccination showed marked clonal contraction late after vaccination.

Using immunoSEQ multiplex PCR, the repertoire was profiled, and TCRdb retains in-frame clones only, with some absent. Among 20,000 to 25,000 clones, roughly 73% were seen once, and the ten largest hold roughly 27%. This CDR3 has 12 residues. Looked up from germline, CDR1 is LNHDA and CDR2 is SQIVND (reference sequence). The V end lost 7 bases, the J end lost 3 bases, and 9 bases lay between the germline ends. Antigen-specific CD4+ T cells were first expanded with viral peptide pools by the ViraFEST assay and only then sequenced. Once cultured for about 9 days, the cells underwent separation to obtain CD4+ T cells. Vaccinated participants had no history of SARS-CoV-2 infection and tested negative for nucleocapsid antibodies. Every well housed around 2.1 million PBMC, which grew in culture alongside around 10 IU/ml IL-2 and 10 ug/ml peptides. Half the medium was swapped for IL-2 medium on days 3 and 7.

As for this clone: Its matching antigen is unknown.

The clonotype comes from a human donor who received a COVID-19 vaccine. This specimen consisted of CD4+ T cells from PBMCs cultured with HCoV-NL63 spike peptides, obtained before COVID-19 vaccination. This chain joins TRBV19 and TRBJ1-2, with D perhaps TRBD1 (5 bases). The CDR3 is CASTGAYYGYTF. The CDR3 DNA follows: TGTGCCAGTACTGGGGCTTACTATGGCTACACCTTC.